These T cell receptor beta chains were read from a single sample in a study of molecular identifiers for immune sequencing clone quantification. Using its own MiXCR run on the PCR reads, TCRdb lists one record per CDR3 protein. Of approximately 550,000 distinct CDR3 sequences listed, around 23% are singletons. The specimen was naive CD8+ T cells from blood, with Jurkat cell RNA spiked in. Receptor source: a human donor in good health. Some libraries in this study had Jurkat cell RNA spiked in. CDR3s include the opening cysteine and the closing phenylalanine or tryptophan. D genes are given only for firm matches. Clone size is stated in some rows and not others, as once, few, many or a class when expanded.

D gene	J gene	clone size	V gene	CDR3 DNA	CDR3 protein
-	TRBJ1-1	few	TRBV4-1	TGCGCCAGCAGCCAAGATGCGGTGGCCACTGAAGCTTTCTTT	CASSQDAVATEAFF
-	TRBJ1-5	-	TRBV6-2/TRBV6-3	TGTGCCAGCAGTTACCTCCCGACAGATAGCAATCAGCCCCAGCATTTT	CASSYLPTDSNQPQHF
-	TRBJ2-3	-	TRBV4-3	TGCGCCGGCAGCCAAGATGGGGGGACCGGCACAGATACGCAGTATTTT	CAGSQDGGTGTDTQYF
-	TRBJ1-2	once	TRBV9	TGTGCCAGCAGCGATTCCCTCAATCAAGCCCTCTATGGCTGCACCTTC	CASSDSLNQALYGCTF
-	TRBJ1-6	few	TRBV6-1	TGTGCCAGCAGTGCTACCGGGACTTATAATTCACCCCTCCACTTT	CASSATGTYNSPLHF
-	TRBJ1-2	few	TRBV5-4	TGTGCCAGCAGCCCGACCGGGTTCCCCGATTTGAGGGGCTACACCTTC	CASSPTGFPDLRGYTF
TRBD2	TRBJ2-5	many	TRBV2	TGTGCCAGCAGTGGACGACTAGCGGGGGGGACAAGCTTCGAGACCCAGTACTTC	CASSGRLAGGTSFETQYF
TRBD1	TRBJ2-2	-	TRBV13	TGTGTCAGCAGCCCAGGGACAGGACTGAACACCGGGGAGCTGTTTTTT	CVSSPGTGLNTGELFF
TRBD1	TRBJ1-3	many	TRBV5-1	TGCGCCAGCAGCAAGACAGGGCCTGGAAACACCATATATTTT	CASSKTGPGNTIYF
-	TRBJ2-4	few	TRBV3-1	TGTGCCAGCAGCCAAGTAGATTTCACCAAATGGTGTCAGTACTTC	CASSQVDFTKWCQYF
TRBD1	TRBJ2-3	-	TRBV27	TGTGCCAGCATTGAGACAGGGATGGTCACAGATACGCAGTATTTT	CASIETGMVTDTQYF
TRBD1	TRBJ2-4	-	TRBV5-6	TGTGTCAGCAGCTGGACAGGGTCCGGCATTCAGTACTTC	CVSSWTGSGIQYF
-	TRBJ2-5	few	TRBV10-3	TGTGCCATCAGTGATCTTCCAGGGCGTGGGGAGACCCAGTACTTC	CAISDLPGRGETQYF
-	TRBJ1-5	-	TRBV10-3	TGTGCCATCGGGGAAGATAGCAATCAGCCCCAGCATTTT	CAIGEDSNQPQHF
-	TRBJ2-7	-	TRBV6-2/TRBV6-3	TGTGCCAGCCTGGACAATTCCTACGAGCAGTACTTC	CASLDNSYEQYF
-	TRBJ2-3	many	TRBV21-1	TGTGCCAGCAGCAAAGACGACAGGGCGAGCACAGATACGCAGTATTTT	CASSKDDRASTDTQYF
-	TRBJ1-5	many	TRBV7-9	TGTGCCAGCAGCTTAGTTATGGGCCAGGGTAATCAGCCCCAGCATTTT	CASSLVMGQGNQPQHF
-	TRBJ2-2	few	TRBV14	TGTGCCAGCAGGCGGGCCGGGGAGCTGTTTTTT	CASRRAGELFF
TRBD2	TRBJ2-2	-	TRBV14	TGTGCCAGCAGCCAAGTCCTGCGGGGGGCGGCCGGGGAGCTGTTTTTT	CASSQVLRGAAGELFF
-	TRBJ2-7	-	TRBV9	TGTGCCAGCAGCGCGGACGGATCAACCTACGAGCAGTACTTC	CASSADGSTYEQYF
-	TRBJ1-1	-	TRBV28	TGTGCCAGCAGTTTACAAGGCTGGGGGCCTGAAGCTTTCTTT	CASSLQGWGPEAFF
-	TRBJ1-5	many	TRBV15	TGTGCCACCAGCAGCACAGGGTTTGGCAATCAGCCCCAGCATTTT	CATSSTGFGNQPQHF
TRBD1	TRBJ2-1	few	TRBV13	TGTGCCAGCAGCGCCTGGGACAGCTACAATGAGCAGTTCTTC	CASSAWDSYNEQFF
-	TRBJ1-1	few	TRBV13	TGTGCCAGCAGCGTTCGCACCATGATCACTGAAGCTTTCTTT	CASSVRTMITEAFF
TRBD1	TRBJ2-2	few	TRBV13	TGTGCCAGCAGCTTAGAGGGGGCATCCGCCGGGGAGCTGTTTTTT	CASSLEGASAGELFF
-	TRBJ1-3	-	TRBV5-6	TGTGCCAGCAGCTTGGAAGGGACTGGAAACACCATATATTTT	CASSLEGTGNTIYF
-	TRBJ1-5	-	TRBV5-8	TGTGCCAGCAGCTTGGAGCCACAGGGCGAAAAATTAAATCAGCCCCAGCATTTT	CASSLEPQGEKLNQPQHF
-	TRBJ2-6	few	TRBV19	TGTGCCAGCGAGATGGGGACTGGGGCCAACGTCCTGACTTTC	CASEMGTGANVLTF
-	TRBJ1-6	few	TRBV5-4	TGTGCCAGCAGCGACGAGCCTCCAGGACCTTCACCCCTCCACTTT	CASSDEPPGPSPLHF
-	TRBJ2-3	many	TRBV29-1	TGCAGCGTCGTTGGACTAACTAGCACAGATACGCAGTATTTT	CSVVGLTSTDTQYF
-	TRBJ1-1	-	TRBV30	TGTGCCTGGAGTGTAAATATGAACACTGAAGCTTCCTTT	CAWSVNMNTEASF
TRBD2	TRBJ2-5	few	TRBV13	TGTGCCAGCAGCTCCAGAGTGCTAGCGGGGCAAGAGACCCAGTACTTC	CASSSRVLAGQETQYF
TRBD1	TRBJ2-7	once	TRBV30	TGTGCCTGGCGTTGGACAGGGGTTCCCGAGCAGTACTTC	CAWRWTGVPEQYF
-	TRBJ1-2	few	TRBV28	TGTGCCAGCAGCCCGGTTGACCCTTATGGCTACACCTTC	CASSPVDPYGYTF
-	TRBJ2-7	few	TRBV19	TGTGCCAGTAGTATAGATCGCCAGGGTTCCTACGAGCAGTACTTC	CASSIDRQGSYEQYF
-	TRBJ1-2	-	TRBV7-9	TGTACCAGCAGCTTAGGGGGGAACCTTCTCTATGGCTACACCTTC	CTSSLGGNLLYGYTF
-	TRBJ2-7	-	TRBV30	TGTGCCTGGAGTCCCCTGGCGGGACTCTACGAGCAGTACTTC	CAWSPLAGLYEQYF
-	TRBJ2-2	few	TRBV25-1	TGTGCCAGCAGTGAAGGTCCAGGGGAGACCGGGGAGCTGTTTTTT	CASSEGPGETGELFF
-	TRBJ1-2	-	TRBV13	TGTGCCAGCAGCGAGGGACATCTAGCTAACTATGGCTACACCTTC	CASSEGHLANYGYTF
TRBD2	TRBJ2-1	-	TRBV4-1	TGCGCCAGCAGCCCGTACCCGACTGGCGGGGGGGCCAGTGAGCAGTTCTTC	CASSPYPTGGGASEQFF
-	TRBJ2-6	many	TRBV4-3	TGCGCCAGCAGCGGAGGGGGCCACTCTGGGGCCAACGTCCTGACTTTC	CASSGGGHSGANVLTF
-	TRBJ2-2	few	TRBV19	TGTGCCAGTAGTATAGATCGGGAGTGGGTGAACACCGGGGAGCTGTTTTTT	CASSIDREWVNTGELFF
-	TRBJ1-1	many	TRBV2	TGTGCCAGCAGTGACAGGCACAACACTGAAGCTTTCTTT	CASSDRHNTEAFF
-	TRBJ1-1	-	TRBV12-3/TRBV12-4	TGTGCCAGCAGTTTCCGCGACAGCCGAGAAGCTTTCTTT	CASSFRDSREAFF
-	TRBJ2-5	few	TRBV7-9	TGTGCCAGCAGCTTAGATTGGTCACAACTCCAAGAGACCCAGTACTTC	CASSLDWSQLQETQYF
-	TRBJ1-4	few	TRBV5-5	TGTGCCAGCAGCTTGCCCCAGTTTCCCCACGAACTGTTTTTT	CASSLPQFPHELFF
-	TRBJ2-7	many	TRBV12-3/TRBV12-4	TGTGCCAGCAGTTCGGGACATGCCTACGAGCAGTACTTC	CASSSGHAYEQYF
-	TRBJ2-5	many	TRBV4-1	TGCGCCAGCAGCCGATCCCCAGGGATGCGGGAGACCCAGTACTTC	CASSRSPGMRETQYF